This is a list of T cell receptor beta chains from one sample in a study of blood T cells in healthy people across ages. Each CDR3 protein gets one entry after TCRdb re-called the 5' RACE reads with MiXCR. In the table there are about 1.1 million distinct CDR3 sequences, around two fifths of which are singletons. The sequenced sample was blood. These receptors were collected from a man younger than 35 in good health. The conserved cysteine and the conserved F or W are not part of the CDR3 here. The order of the fields is J gene, V gene, CDR3 protein.

>TRBJ2-5|TRBV5-1
ASSLGSGSTQETQY
>TRBJ1-1|TRBV7-2
ASSLEAPAIDEAF
>TRBJ2-3|TRBV4-1
ASSQDAGVTDTQY
>TRBJ2-1|TRBV3-1
ASSQAVNNEQF
>TRBJ1-2|TRBV20-1
SARDYTGGGYGYT
>-|TRBV7-9
ASSLNGQYEQY
>TRBJ2-2|TRBV7-9
ASRFRQGTGELF
>TRBJ1-5|TRBV19
ASSMAGRNQPQH
>TRBJ2-1|TRBV28
ASSPRARGYNEQF
>TRBJ1-4|TRBV20-1
SARGGGANNEKLF
>TRBJ1-3|TRBV30
ACINSGNTIY
>TRBJ2-1|TRBV24-1
ATSDIQRGNYNEQF
>TRBJ2-7|TRBV6-5
ASSYWQGHEQY
>TRBJ1-2|TRBV27
ASRSGVGYGYT
>TRBJ2-3|TRBV9
ASSRDRGWGTQY
>TRBJ2-3|TRBV7-2
ASSHRSGGTTDTQY
>TRBJ2-3|TRBV25-1
ASGTGGQY
>TRBJ2-2|TRBV29-1
SVAVTSGSNTRELF
>TRBJ2-5|TRBV20-1
SAGLRTWYQETQY
>TRBJ1-4|TRBV9
ASSVEAQRGQEKLF
>TRBJ1-1|TRBV25-1
ASSGLQGVGNEAF
>TRBJ2-2|TRBV10-3
AIPTSDPNTGELF
>TRBJ1-2|TRBV20-1
SAGDRVEGGYT
>TRBJ1-4|TRBV6-6
ASSYVGDANEKLF
>TRBJ2-5|TRBV4-3
ASSQSTSRKETQY
>TRBJ1-2|TRBV6-5
ASSYLKSGELAWAGYT
>TRBJ2-7|TRBV12-3/TRBV12-4
ASSSRLAGGDEQY
>TRBJ1-2|TRBV5-1
ASSFPSQGSNYGYT
>TRBJ2-1|TRBV30
AWSVAANYNEQF
>TRBJ2-7|TRBV18
ASSPLNRGPNEQY
>TRBJ1-3|TRBV7-8
ASSLARLFSVGSRINTIY
>TRBJ2-2|TRBV20-1
SARDTLAGNTGELF
>TRBJ2-1|TRBV7-3
ASSVDRFNEQF
>TRBJ2-5|TRBV21-1
ASRLEGGETQY
>TRBJ2-7|TRBV6-5
ASSYSGSTCEQY
>TRBJ1-2|TRBV29-1
SVEFGQEVYGYT
>TRBJ2-2|TRBV7-6
ASSATGSNTGELF
>TRBJ2-2|TRBV6-5
ASSQPGQSQTGGLF
>TRBJ2-5|TRBV4-1
ASSPIQGSQETQY
>TRBJ2-7|TRBV7-2
ASSLGPGQGSSGEQY
>TRBJ2-3|TRBV12-3/TRBV12-4
ASSLTSGGNTDTQY
>TRBJ2-3|TRBV5-1
ASTLAGNTDTQY
>TRBJ2-1|TRBV20-1
SARVPGLAVVMGEQF
>TRBJ1-4|TRBV27
ASRAQGATNEKLF
>TRBJ1-1|TRBV27
ASSFFFGSDRVGTEAF
>TRBJ1-4|TRBV20-1
SAPLPRAEKLF
>TRBJ2-3|TRBV29-1
SVAVADTQY
>TRBJ2-1|TRBV12-3/TRBV12-4
ASSLGGGAGGEQF
>TRBJ1-2|TRBV12-3/TRBV12-4
ATDEEGIRANYGYT
>TRBJ2-1|TRBV9
ASSVGGTERYEQF
>-|TRBV6-6
ASSYPRSQRSTHEQY
>-|TRBV20-1
SPQGGVYNEQY
>TRBJ2-1|TRBV25-1
ASSTTGVPYNEQF
>-|TRBV29-1
SVDGRGASYNEQY
>TRBJ1-1|TRBV20-1
SASWRDTEAF
>TRBJ2-7|TRBV21-1
ASRECGGFGFRYEQY
>TRBJ2-3|TRBV7-2
ASSSGPQGSADTQY